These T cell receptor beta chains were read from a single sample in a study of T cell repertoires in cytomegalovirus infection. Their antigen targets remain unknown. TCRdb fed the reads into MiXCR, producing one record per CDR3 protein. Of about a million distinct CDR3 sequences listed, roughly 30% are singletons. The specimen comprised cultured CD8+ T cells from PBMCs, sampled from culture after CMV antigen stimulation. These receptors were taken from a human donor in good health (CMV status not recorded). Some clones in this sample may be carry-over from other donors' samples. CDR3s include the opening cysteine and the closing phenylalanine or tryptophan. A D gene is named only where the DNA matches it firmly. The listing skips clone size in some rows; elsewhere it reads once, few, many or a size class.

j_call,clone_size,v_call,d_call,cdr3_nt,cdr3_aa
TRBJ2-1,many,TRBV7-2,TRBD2,TGTGCCAGCAGCTTACTAGCGGGGGGCCACAATGAGCAGTTCTTC,CASSLLAGGHNEQFF
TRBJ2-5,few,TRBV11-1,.,TGTGCCAGCAGCCCTGGGCAACAGGGAGCGGGCGAGACCCAGTACTTC,CASSPGQQGAGETQYF
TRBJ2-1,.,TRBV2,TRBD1,TGTGCCAGCAGTGAAGGCCTTGGACAGGGGTTCTACAATGAGCAGTTCTTC,CASSEGLGQGFYNEQFF
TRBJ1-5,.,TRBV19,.,TGTGCCAGTAGTTTCGGGACGGCTCAGCCCCAGCATTTT,CASSFGTAQPQHF
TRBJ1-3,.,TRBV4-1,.,TGCGCCAGCAGCCCGAATACAGGAGGAAACACCATATATTTT,CASSPNTGGNTIYF
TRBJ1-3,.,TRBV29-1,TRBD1,TGCAGCGTCTTAAGCGGGACAGCTTTCGCACCAGACTTGAGAAACATCATATATTTT,CSVLSGTAFAPDLRNIIYF
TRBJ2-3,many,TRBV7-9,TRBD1,TGTGCCAGCAGCCCCGGGACAGGGAGACTCACAGATACGCAGTATTTT,CASSPGTGRLTDTQYF
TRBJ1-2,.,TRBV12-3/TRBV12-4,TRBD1,TGTGCCAGCAGTACACAGGGGGCGCGGGGCTATGGCTACACCTTC,CASSTQGARGYGYTF
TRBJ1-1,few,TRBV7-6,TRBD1,TGTGCCAGCAGCTTAGCAGCCCCGGGACAGGCGAACACTGAAGCTTTCTTT,CASSLAAPGQANTEAFF
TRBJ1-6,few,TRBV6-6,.,TGTGCCAGCAATTCCCGACCCCTCCACTTT,CASNSRPLHF
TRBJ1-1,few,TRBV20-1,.,TGCAGTGCTAGAGGGAACAGGTTGAACACTGAAGCTTTCTTT,CSARGNRLNTEAFF
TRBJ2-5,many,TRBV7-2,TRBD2,TGTGCCAGCAGCTCCATAGCGGGGGCACAAGAGACCCAGTACTTC,CASSSIAGAQETQYF
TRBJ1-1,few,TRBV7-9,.,TGTGCCAGCAGCTCCCCCAGAACCACTGAAGCTTTCTTT,CASSSPRTTEAFF
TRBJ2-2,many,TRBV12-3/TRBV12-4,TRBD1,TGTGCCAGCAGCCGCGGACAGGGTTTAACCGGGGAGCTGTTTTTT,CASSRGQGLTGELFF
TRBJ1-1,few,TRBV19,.,TGTGCCAGTAGCCTGGCCTTAAGGGCTGAAGCTTTCTTT,CASSLALRAEAFF
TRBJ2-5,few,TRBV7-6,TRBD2,TGTGCCAGCAGCTTAGCGGGCCTAGCGGGGGGCTCAGAGACCCAGTACTTC,CASSLAGLAGGSETQYF
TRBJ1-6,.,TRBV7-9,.,TGTGCCAGCAGAGACAGGACGGATTCACCCCTCCACTTT,CASRDRTDSPLHF
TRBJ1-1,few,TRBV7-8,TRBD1,TGTGCCAGCAGCTTAGGAGTGCCAGGGGGGAACACTGAAGCTTTCTTT,CASSLGVPGGNTEAFF
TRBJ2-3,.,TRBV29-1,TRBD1,TGCAGCGTTGCTGGACAGGGTTTTATCACAGATACGCAGTATTTT,CSVAGQGFITDTQYF
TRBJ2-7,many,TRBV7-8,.,TGTGCCAGCAGCACGTCACGAAGCTCCTACGAGCAGTACTTC,CASSTSRSSYEQYF
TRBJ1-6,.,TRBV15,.,TGTGCCACCAGCAGCGATAATGGGTTGGGCAGCTACTCACCCCTCCACTTT,CATSSDNGLGSYSPLHF
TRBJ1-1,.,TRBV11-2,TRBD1,TGTGCCAGCAGCTTAGGGAGACAGGGTCTGGACACTGAAGCTTTCTTT,CASSLGRQGLDTEAFF
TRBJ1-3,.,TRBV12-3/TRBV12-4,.,TGTGCCACTCCCGGAGTCTCTGGAAACACCATATATTTT,CATPGVSGNTIYF
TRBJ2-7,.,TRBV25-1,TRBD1,TGTGCCAGCAGTGCGACAGGGGAGGCCTACGAGCAGTACTTC,CASSATGEAYEQYF
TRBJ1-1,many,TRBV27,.,TGTGCCAGCAGTTCCAAAACGGTGGGACTTCAAGCTTTCTTT,CASSSKTVGLQAFF
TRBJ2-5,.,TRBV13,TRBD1,TGTGCCAGCAGCTTAGATGCAGGGGGTTATCAAGAGACCCAGTACTTC,CASSLDAGGYQETQYF
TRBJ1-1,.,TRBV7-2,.,TGTGCCAGCAGCTTGCGGACGGCCCCGAACACTGAAGCTTTCTTT,CASSLRTAPNTEAFF
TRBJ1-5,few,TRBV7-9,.,TGTGCCAGCAGCGGGGGAATGCAGCCCCAGCATTTT,CASSGGMQPQHF
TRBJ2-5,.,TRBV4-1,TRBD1,TGCGCCAGCAGCCAAGGGACAGGGGGCGACGAGACCCAGTACTTC,CASSQGTGGDETQYF
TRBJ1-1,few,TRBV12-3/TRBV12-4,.,TGTGCCAGCTGTCTTGACAGGAACACTGAAGCTTTCTTT,CASCLDRNTEAFF
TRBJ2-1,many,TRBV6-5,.,TGTGCCACCTTATCCGAGGGTAAAGATGAGCAGTTCTTC,CATLSEGKDEQFF
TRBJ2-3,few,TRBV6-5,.,TGTGCCAGCAGTTACGGGCGCACTAGCACAGATACGCAGTATTTT,CASSYGRTSTDTQYF
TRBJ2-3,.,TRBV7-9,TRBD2,TGTGCCTGCAGCTTAGAATTAGCGGGGGGGAGTAGCACAGATACGCAGTATTTT,CACSLELAGGSSTDTQYF
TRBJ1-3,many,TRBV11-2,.,TGTGCCAGCAGCTTTGGTTCGGGACCTCCTGGAAACACCATATATTTT,CASSFGSGPPGNTIYF
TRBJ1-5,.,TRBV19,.,TGTGCCAGTAGTAAATTGGCAGGGGTTCAGCCCCAGCATTTT,CASSKLAGVQPQHF
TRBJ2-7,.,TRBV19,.,TGTGCCAGTAGTATACGGCACCCCTACGAGCAGTACTTC,CASSIRHPYEQYF
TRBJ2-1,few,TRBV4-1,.,TGCGCCAGCAGCCAAAACCGAAAGCCCTACAATGAGCAGTTCTTC,CASSQNRKPYNEQFF
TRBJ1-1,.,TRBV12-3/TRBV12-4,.,TGTGCCAGCAGTTTAGGGGGAATGCGTTATGAAGCTTTCTTT,CASSLGGMRYEAFF
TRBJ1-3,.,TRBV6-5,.,TGTGCCAGTACCGGGACCTCTGGAAACACCATATATTTT,CASTGTSGNTIYF
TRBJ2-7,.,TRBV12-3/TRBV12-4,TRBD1,TGTGCCAGCAGTTTAGGCCACAACAGGGGGGAGCAGTACTTC,CASSLGHNRGEQYF
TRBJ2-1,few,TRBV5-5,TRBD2,TGTGCCAGCAGCATAAAGCGGGGGGGCATATACAATGAGCAGTTCTTC,CASSIKRGGIYNEQFF
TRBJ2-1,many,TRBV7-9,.,TGTGCCAGCAGGGAGTACTACAATGAGCAGTTCTTC,CASREYYNEQFF
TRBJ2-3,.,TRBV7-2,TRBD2,TGTGCCAGCAGCCCCCTTCAAACTAGCGGGGTAGAAGATACGCAGTATTTT,CASSPLQTSGVEDTQYF
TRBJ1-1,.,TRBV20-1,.,TGCAGTGTTGATCGGGGCGGGGAAGCTTTCTTT,CSVDRGGEAFF
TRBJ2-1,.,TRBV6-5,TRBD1,TGTGCCAGCAGTATCACAGGGGGCGCCTACAATGAGCAGTTCTTC,CASSITGGAYNEQFF
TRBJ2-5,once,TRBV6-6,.,TGTGCCAGCAGTTACAGGGGTCCGGGAGCCCCCCGAGAGACCCAGTACTTC,CASSYRGPGAPRETQYF
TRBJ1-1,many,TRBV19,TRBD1,TGTGCCAGCAGCCCGGGACAGGGGAACACTGAAGCTTTCTTT,CASSPGQGNTEAFF
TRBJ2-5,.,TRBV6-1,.,TGTGCCAGCAGTTACACCAGGACTGGCGGCCAAGAGACCCAGTACTTC,CASSYTRTGGQETQYF